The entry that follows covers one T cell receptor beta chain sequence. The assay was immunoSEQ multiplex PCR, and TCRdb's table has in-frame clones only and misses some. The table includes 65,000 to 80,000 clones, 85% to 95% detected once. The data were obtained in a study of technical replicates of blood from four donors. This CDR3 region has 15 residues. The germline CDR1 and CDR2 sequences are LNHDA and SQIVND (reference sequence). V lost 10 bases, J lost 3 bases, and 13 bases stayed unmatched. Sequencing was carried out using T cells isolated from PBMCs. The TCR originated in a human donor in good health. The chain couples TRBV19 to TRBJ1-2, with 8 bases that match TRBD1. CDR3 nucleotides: TGTGCCACCATGGGACAGGCCCACAAGTACTATGGCTACACCTTC. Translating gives CATMGQAHKYYGYTF.